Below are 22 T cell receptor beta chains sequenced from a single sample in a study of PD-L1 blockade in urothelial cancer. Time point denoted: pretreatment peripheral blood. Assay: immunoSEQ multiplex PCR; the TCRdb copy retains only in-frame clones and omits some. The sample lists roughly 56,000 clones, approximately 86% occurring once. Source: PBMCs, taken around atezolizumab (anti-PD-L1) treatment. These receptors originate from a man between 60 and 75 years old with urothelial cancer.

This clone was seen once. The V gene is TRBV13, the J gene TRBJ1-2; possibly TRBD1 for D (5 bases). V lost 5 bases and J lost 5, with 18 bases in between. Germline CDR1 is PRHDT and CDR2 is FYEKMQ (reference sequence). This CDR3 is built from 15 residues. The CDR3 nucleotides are TGTGCCAGCAGCCTTGGGGGGGGTCTGCGATATGGCTACACCTTC. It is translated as CASSLGGGLRYGYTF. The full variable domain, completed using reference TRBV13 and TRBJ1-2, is AAGVIQSPRHLIKEKRETATLKCYPIPRHDTVYWYQQGPGQDPQFLISFYEKMQSDKGSIPDRFSAQQFSDYHSELNMSSLELGDSALYFCASSLGGGLRYGYTFGSGTRLTVV.

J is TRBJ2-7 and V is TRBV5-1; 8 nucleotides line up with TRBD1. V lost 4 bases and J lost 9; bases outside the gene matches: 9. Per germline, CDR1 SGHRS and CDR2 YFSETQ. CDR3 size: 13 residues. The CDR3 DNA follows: TGCGCCAGCAGCGGAGATGGACAGGGAGGGCAGTACTTC. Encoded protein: CASSGDGQGGQYF.

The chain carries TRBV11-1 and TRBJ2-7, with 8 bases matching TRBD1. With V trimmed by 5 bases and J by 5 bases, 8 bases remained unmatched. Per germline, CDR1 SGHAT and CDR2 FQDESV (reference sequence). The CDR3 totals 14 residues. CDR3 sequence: CASSPRTGSHEQYF. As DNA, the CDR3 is TGTGCCAGCAGCCCGAGGACAGGGAGCCACGAGCAGTACTTC.

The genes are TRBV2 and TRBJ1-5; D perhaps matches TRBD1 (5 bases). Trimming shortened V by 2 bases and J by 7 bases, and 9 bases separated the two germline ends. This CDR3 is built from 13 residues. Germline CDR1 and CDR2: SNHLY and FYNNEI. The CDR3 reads CASSEQGTQPQHF. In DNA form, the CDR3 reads TGTGCCAGCAGTGAACAGGGTACACAGCCCCAGCATTTT.

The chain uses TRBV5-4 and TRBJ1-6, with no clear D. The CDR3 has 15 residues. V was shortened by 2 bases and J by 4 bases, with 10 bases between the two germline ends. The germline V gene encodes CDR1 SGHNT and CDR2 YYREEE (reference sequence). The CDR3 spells CASSFGGDYNSPLHF. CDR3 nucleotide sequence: TGTGCCAGCAGCTTTGGTGGAGATTATAATTCACCCCTCCACTTT.

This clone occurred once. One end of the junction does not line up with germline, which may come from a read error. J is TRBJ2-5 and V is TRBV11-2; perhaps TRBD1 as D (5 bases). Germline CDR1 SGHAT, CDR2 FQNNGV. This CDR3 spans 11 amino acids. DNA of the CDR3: TGTGCCAGCAGCTCGCGGATAGGGGCAAACTTC. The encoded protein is CASSSRIGANF.

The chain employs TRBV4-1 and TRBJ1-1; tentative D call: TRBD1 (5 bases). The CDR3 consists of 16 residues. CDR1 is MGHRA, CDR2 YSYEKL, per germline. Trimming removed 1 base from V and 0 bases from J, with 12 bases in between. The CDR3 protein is CASSQGGGSMNTEAFF. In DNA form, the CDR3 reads TGCGCCAGCAGCCAAGGCGGGGGGAGCATGAACACTGAAGCTTTCTTT.

This chain's CDR3 is CASSQGASGGGETQYF. In DNA, the CDR3 is TGCGCCAGCAGCCAAGGGGCTAGCGGGGGTGGAGAGACCCAGTACTTC. This sequence joins TRBV4-3 and TRBJ2-5, with 10 positions matching TRBD2. Germline CDR1 is LGHNA and CDR2 is YSLEER. V trimming: 1 base; J trimming: 4 bases; junction bases outside the gene matches: 6. The CDR3 loop spans 16 amino acids.

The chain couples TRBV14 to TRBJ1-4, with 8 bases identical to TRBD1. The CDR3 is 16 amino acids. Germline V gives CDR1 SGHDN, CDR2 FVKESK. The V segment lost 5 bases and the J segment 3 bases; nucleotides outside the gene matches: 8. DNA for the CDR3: TGTGCCAGCAGCGTTGCCCAGGGGGCGGCTAATGAAAAACTGTTTTTT. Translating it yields CASSVAQGAANEKLFF.

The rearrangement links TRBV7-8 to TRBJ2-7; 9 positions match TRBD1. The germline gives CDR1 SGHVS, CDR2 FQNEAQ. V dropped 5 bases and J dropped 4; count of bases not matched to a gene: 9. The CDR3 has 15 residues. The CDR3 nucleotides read TGTGCCAGCAGCCCCGGGACAGGGTTTACTTACGAGCAGTACTTC. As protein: CASSPGTGFTYEQYF. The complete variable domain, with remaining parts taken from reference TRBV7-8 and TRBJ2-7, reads GAGVSQSPRYKVAKRGQDVALRCDPISGHVSLFWYQQALGQGPEFLTYFQNEAQLDKSGLPSDRFFAERPEGSVSTLKIQRTQQEDSAVYLCASSPGTGFTYEQYFGPGTRLTVT.

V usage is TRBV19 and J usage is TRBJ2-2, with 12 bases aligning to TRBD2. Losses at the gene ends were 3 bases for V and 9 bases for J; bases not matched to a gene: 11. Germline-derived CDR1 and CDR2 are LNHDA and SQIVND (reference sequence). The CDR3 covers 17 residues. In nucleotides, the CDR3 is TGTGCCAGTAGTATTCGCGGTGGACTAGCGGGGATGAGGGAGCTGTTTTTT. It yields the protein CASSIRGGLAGMRELFF.

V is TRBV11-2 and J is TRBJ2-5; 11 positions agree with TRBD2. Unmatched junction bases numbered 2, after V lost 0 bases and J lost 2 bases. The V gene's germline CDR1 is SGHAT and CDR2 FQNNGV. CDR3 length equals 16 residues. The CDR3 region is CASSLDRLAGQETQYF. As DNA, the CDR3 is TGTGCCAGCAGCTTAGATCGACTAGCGGGACAAGAGACCCAGTACTTC.

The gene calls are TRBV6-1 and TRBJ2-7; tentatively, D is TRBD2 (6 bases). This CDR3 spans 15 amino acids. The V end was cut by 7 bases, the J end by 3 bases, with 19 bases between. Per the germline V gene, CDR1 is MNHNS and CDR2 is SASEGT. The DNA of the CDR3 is TGTGCCAGCAACAAGGGACTCGTCGGCAACTACGAGCAGTACTTC. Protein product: CASNKGLVGNYEQYF.

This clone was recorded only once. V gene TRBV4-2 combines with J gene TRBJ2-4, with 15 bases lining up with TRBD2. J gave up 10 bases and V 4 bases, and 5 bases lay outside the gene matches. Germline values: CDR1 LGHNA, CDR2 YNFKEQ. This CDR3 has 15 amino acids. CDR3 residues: CASSPGLAGGNIQYF. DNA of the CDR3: TGTGCCAGCAGCCCCGGACTAGCGGGGGGGAATATTCAGTACTTC.

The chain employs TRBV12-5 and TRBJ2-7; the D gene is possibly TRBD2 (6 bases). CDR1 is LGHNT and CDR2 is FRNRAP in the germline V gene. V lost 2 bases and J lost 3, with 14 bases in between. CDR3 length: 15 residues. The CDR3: CASGLSGGVGYEQYF. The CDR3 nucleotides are TGTGCTAGTGGTTTGTCAGGAGGGGTTGGCTACGAGCAGTACTTC.

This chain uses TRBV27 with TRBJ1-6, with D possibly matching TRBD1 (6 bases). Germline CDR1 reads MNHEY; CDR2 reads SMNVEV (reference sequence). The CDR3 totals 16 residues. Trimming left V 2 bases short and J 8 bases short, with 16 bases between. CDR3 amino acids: CASSLARGTRYSPLHF. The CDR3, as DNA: TGTGCCAGCAGTTTAGCCCGAGGGACACGATATTCACCCCTCCACTTT.

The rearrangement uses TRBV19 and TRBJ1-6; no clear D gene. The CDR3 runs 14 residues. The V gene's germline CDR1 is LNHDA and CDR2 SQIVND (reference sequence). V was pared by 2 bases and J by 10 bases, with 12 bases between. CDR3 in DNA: TGTGCCAGTAGTATACGGAGCGCTGAATCACCCCTCCACTTT. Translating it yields CASSIRSAESPLHF.

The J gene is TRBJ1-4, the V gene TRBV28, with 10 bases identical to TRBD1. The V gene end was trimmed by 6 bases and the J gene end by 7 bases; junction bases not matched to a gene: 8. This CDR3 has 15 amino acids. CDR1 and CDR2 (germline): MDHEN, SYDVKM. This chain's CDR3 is CASRETGTGAEKLFF. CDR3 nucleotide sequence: TGTGCCAGCAGGGAAACCGGGACAGGGGCTGAAAAACTGTTTTTT.

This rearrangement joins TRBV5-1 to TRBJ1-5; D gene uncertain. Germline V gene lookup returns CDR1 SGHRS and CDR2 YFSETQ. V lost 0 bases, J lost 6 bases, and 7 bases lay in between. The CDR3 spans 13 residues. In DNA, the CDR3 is TGCGCCAGCAGCTTGGGGCCGGGTCAGCCCCAGCATTTT. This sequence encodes CASSLGPGQPQHF.

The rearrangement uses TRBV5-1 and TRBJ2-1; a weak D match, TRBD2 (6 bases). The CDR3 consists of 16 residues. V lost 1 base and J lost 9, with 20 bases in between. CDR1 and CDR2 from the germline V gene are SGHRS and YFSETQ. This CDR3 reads CASSLNGKHSAGEQFF. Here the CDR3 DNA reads TGCGCCAGCAGCTTGAACGGGAAACACTCAGCGGGTGAGCAGTTCTTC.

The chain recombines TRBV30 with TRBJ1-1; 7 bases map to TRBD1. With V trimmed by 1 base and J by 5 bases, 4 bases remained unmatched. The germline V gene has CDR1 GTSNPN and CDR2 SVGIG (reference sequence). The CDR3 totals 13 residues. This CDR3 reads CAWSEDRRTEAFF. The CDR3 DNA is TGTGCCTGGAGTGAGGACAGGCGGACTGAAGCTTTCTTT.

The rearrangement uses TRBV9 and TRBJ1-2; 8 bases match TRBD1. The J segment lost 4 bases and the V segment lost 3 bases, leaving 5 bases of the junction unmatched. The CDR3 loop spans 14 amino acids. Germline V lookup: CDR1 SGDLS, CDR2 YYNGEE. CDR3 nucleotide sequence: TGTGCCAGCAGCGAGGGGACAGGTCCCTATGGCTACACCTTC. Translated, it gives CASSEGTGPYGYTF.